These T cell receptor beta chains were read from a single sample in a study of T cell responses to AZD1222 COVID-19 vaccine. The repertoire was sequenced with immunoSEQ multiplex PCR; TCRdb's copy has only in-frame clones and lacks some. The sample lists some 170,000 clones; 90% to 95% were seen once. The sample in question was peripheral blood, obtained 28 days after the second dose of the MenACWY control vaccine. Receptors originate from an adult who received the MenACWY meningococcal vaccine as a control. Each CDR3 is given with its conserved first and last residue. The D gene is left open where the match is weak. Clone size, where shown, is once, few, many, or a class for clones that have expanded.

>NA|TRBJ2-7|TRBV7-6|NA
CASSLRPTGEQYF
TGTGCCAGCAGCCTTCGGCCCACGGGGGAGCAGTACTTC
>NA|TRBJ1-2|TRBV19|NA
CASSIVGVGVGGYTF
TGTGCCAGTAGTATAGTCGGGGTCGGAGTTGGTGGCTACACCTTC
>TRBD1|TRBJ1-1|TRBV18|NA
CASSGQGPNTEAFF
TGTGCCAGCTCAGGACAGGGTCCCAACACTGAAGCTTTCTTT
>NA|TRBJ1-4|TRBV5-1|NA
CASSLVLRGASNEKLFF
TGCGCCAGCAGCTTGGTTCTCCGGGGCGCAAGTAATGAAAAACTGTTTTTT
>TRBD1|TRBJ1-6|TRBV19|NA
CASSIVPPGTGRSYNSPLHF
TGTGCCAGTAGTATAGTCCCACCCGGGACAGGGCGTTCCTATAATTCACCCCTCCACTTT
>TRBD1|TRBJ1-6|TRBV19|NA
CASSSGQVPSNSPLHF
TGTGCCAGTAGTTCGGGACAGGTTCCCTCTAATTCACCCCTCCACTTT
>TRBD1|TRBJ1-1|TRBV4-2|NA
CASSNPGQGGTEAFF
TGTGCCAGCAGCAACCCCGGACAGGGCGGCACTGAAGCTTTCTTT
>NA|TRBJ2-5|TRBV3-1/TRBV3-2|NA
CASSHFPGQETQYF
TGTGCCAGCAGCCATTTTCCAGGGCAAGAGACCCAGTACTTC
>NA|TRBJ2-2|TRBV19|NA
CASSISALAANTGELFF
TGTGCCAGTAGTATCTCGGCCCTAGCAGCGAACACCGGGGAGCTGTTTTTT
>NA|TRBJ1-1|TRBV23-1|NA
CASSSVTEAFF
TGCGCCAGCAGTTCCGTAACTGAAGCTTTCTTT
>TRBD1|TRBJ1-2|TRBV28|NA
CASSSGRGLLGGYTF
TGTGCCAGCAGCTCGGGCAGGGGGCTCCTAGGAGGCTACACCTTC
>NA|TRBJ1-1|TRBV2|few
CASSGLGTNTEAFF
TGTGCCAGCAGTGGATTGGGGACGAACACTGAAGCTTTCTTT
>TRBD1|TRBJ1-2|TRBV4-3|once
CASSQGTDYGYTF
TGCGCCAGCAGCCAGGGGACAGACTATGGCTACACCTTC
>NA|TRBJ2-7|TRBV6-2/TRBV6-3|once
CASSYSPARLPYEQYF
TGTGCCAGCAGTTACTCCCCGGCACGCCTCCCTTACGAGCAGTACTTC
>NA|TRBJ1-4|TRBV18|NA
CASSPLAEGRREKLFF
TGTGCCAGCTCACCTCTCGCGGAGGGTCGGCGAGAAAAACTGTTTTTT
>TRBD1|TRBJ1-1|TRBV6-5|NA
CASSQAGQLHTAFF
TGTGCCAGCAGCCAAGCGGGACAGCTTCACACGGCTTTCTTT
>TRBD1|TRBJ1-6|TRBV28|NA
CASSRPGQGFPPLHF
TGTGCCAGTAGCCGCCCGGGACAGGGGTTTCCACCCCTCCACTTT
>TRBD1|TRBJ1-2|TRBV6-5|NA
CASVQGAPNYGYTF
TGTGCCAGCGTCCAGGGGGCCCCTAACTATGGCTACACCTTC
>TRBD1|TRBJ1-1|TRBV12-5|once
CASGWGQENTEAFF
TGTGCTAGTGGTTGGGGACAGGAGAACACTGAAGCTTTCTTT
>NA|TRBJ1-1|TRBV4-1|NA
CASSQRQGSERAFF
TGCGCCAGCAGCCAAAGGCAGGGCAGTGAGCGAGCTTTCTTT
>TRBD2|TRBJ2-1|TRBV4-1|NA
CASSQVLSGGLTEQFF
TGCGCCAGCAGCCAAGTTTTATCGGGGGGGCTCACTGAGCAGTTCTTC
>TRBD1|TRBJ1-4|TRBV19|NA
CASSTGQSNEKLFF
TGTGCCAGTAGTACGGGACAGTCGAATGAAAAACTGTTTTTT
>NA|TRBJ1-2|TRBV12-3/TRBV12-4|few
CASSLQGNYGYTF
TGTGCCAGCAGTTTACAGGGGAACTATGGCTACACCTTC
>NA|TRBJ1-2|TRBV6-5|NA
CASSYSAEYGYTF
TGTGCCAGCAGTTACTCGGCGGAGTATGGCTACACCTTC
>NA|TRBJ2-7|TRBV11-2|NA
CASSLDYGSRYEQYF
TGTGCCAGCAGCTTAGATTACGGTTCCCGGTACGAGCAGTACTTC
>TRBD1|TRBJ2-7|TRBV4-3|NA
CASSLGQGSSYEQYF
TGCGCCAGCAGCCTGGGACAGGGGAGTTCCTACGAGCAGTACTTC
>TRBD1|TRBJ1-2|TRBV25-1|NA
CASRGIGQGANGYTF
TGTGCCAGCAGGGGCATTGGACAGGGGGCTAATGGCTACACCTTC
>NA|TRBJ1-3|TRBV12-3/TRBV12-4|NA
CASTTFLGNTIYF
TGTGCCAGCACCACTTTTCTGGGAAACACCATATATTTT